This passage covers 29 T cell receptor beta chains from one sample sequenced in a study of blood T cell repertoires in COVID-19. The protocol was immunoSEQ multiplex PCR, while the TCRdb copy is restricted to in-frame clones and leaves out a portion. The table has around 140,000 clones, approximately 84% seen once; the top ten hold about a sixth. The sequenced sample consisted of peripheral blood. The receptors shown here come from an elderly woman with acute or convalescent COVID-19.

The chain has TRBV24-1 and TRBJ2-5; weak D call: TRBD1 (6 bases). Between the trimmed V and J ends, which lost 2 bases and 4 bases, there was a span of 16 bases. This CDR3 region has 16 residues. The germline V gene encodes CDR1 KGHDR and CDR2 SFDVKD. CDR3 DNA sequence: TGTGCCACCAGTGATTCCCCGGGCAGGGGAAGAGAGACCCAGTACTTC. It encodes CATSDSPGRGRETQYF.

The gene calls are TRBV7-2 and TRBJ2-1; D might be TRBD2 (6 bases). Trimming cost V 7 bases and J 4 bases, with 17 bases left between them. Germline lookup yields CDR1 SGHTA and CDR2 FQGNSA. The CDR3 runs 15 residues. CDR3 protein: CASKSRREYYNEQFF. The CDR3, as DNA: TGTGCCAGCAAGTCGAGGAGGGAGTATTACAATGAGCAGTTCTTC.

The chain employs TRBV19 and TRBJ1-2; tentatively, D is TRBD1 (6 bases). This CDR3 is 15 amino acids long. CDR1 is LNHDA and CDR2 is SQIVND in the germline V gene (reference sequence). V was shortened by 5 bases and J by 4 bases, with 17 bases between the two germline ends. The CDR3 here is CASSSQGDTGYGYTF. The CDR3 DNA reads as TGTGCCAGTAGTTCACAGGGCGACACAGGCTATGGCTACACCTTC.

The chain is built from TRBV11-2 and TRBJ2-1, with 8 bases matching TRBD2. CDR1 and CDR2 (germline): SGHAT, FQNNGV. V dropped 4 bases and J dropped 1; count of bases not matched to a gene: 6. CDR3 length: 16 amino acids. CDR3 sequence (DNA): TGTGCCAGCAGCTGGCTAGCGGGTGCATCCTACAATGAGCAGTTCTTC. The encoded protein is CASSWLAGASYNEQFF.

Remarks on this clone: The sample has other DNA sequences that encode this CDR3 too. The chain links TRBV19 to TRBJ1-5; 10 bases match TRBD1. Looked up from germline, CDR1 is LNHDA and CDR2 is SQIVND (reference sequence). The CDR3 runs 13 residues. J gave up 4 bases and V 6 bases, and 0 bases lay outside the gene matches. CDR3 sequence: CASRGQGNQPQHF. CDR3 in DNA: TGTGCCAGTAGGGGACAGGGGAATCAGCCCCAGCATTTT.

CDR3 in amino acids: CASSPQGQETQYF. DNA of the CDR3: TGTGCCAGCAGCCCCCAGGGGCAAGAGACCCAGTACTTC. The V gene is TRBV9, the J gene TRBJ2-5, with D possibly being TRBD1 (6 bases). Germline values: CDR1 SGDLS, CDR2 YYNGEE. The CDR3 consists of 13 residues. The germline V and J ends were trimmed by 4 bases and 2 bases, with 9 bases remaining between them.

The chain employs TRBV5-4 and TRBJ2-3, with 10 positions matching TRBD2. The germline CDR1 and CDR2 sequences are SGHNT and YYREEE (reference sequence). This CDR3 is 14 amino acids long. Losses at the gene ends were 5 bases for V and 2 bases for J; bases not matched to a gene: 2. The CDR3 protein is CASSSGRHTDTQYF. CDR3 bases: TGTGCCAGCAGTAGCGGGAGGCACACAGATACGCAGTATTTT.

The rearrangement links TRBV11-2 to TRBJ1-3; D perhaps matches TRBD1 (6 bases). The CDR3 is 16 residues long. V shed 5 bases and J shed 4 bases, with 18 bases lying between them. The germline gives CDR1 SGHAT, CDR2 FQNNGV. CDR3 region: CASSASGGSSGNTIYF. In DNA form, the CDR3 reads TGTGCCAGCAGCGCATCGGGGGGCTCTTCAGGAAACACCATATATTTT. Full variable domain (remainder filled in from reference TRBV11-2 and TRBJ1-3): EAGVAQSPRYKIIEKRQSVAFWCNPISGHATLYWYQQILGQGPKLLIQFQNNGVVDDSQLPKDRFSAERLKGVDSTLKIQPAKLEDSAVYLCASSASGGSSGNTIYFGEGSWLTVV.

This chain connects TRBV6-6 to TRBJ1-4; the D gene is possibly TRBD1 (5 bases). The CDR3 is 15 amino acids. Germline V gene lookup returns CDR1 MNHNY and CDR2 SVGAGI (reference sequence). Deletions cut 0 bases from V and 8 bases from J, with 13 bases between. The CDR3 nucleotides read TGTGCCAGCAGTTACTCCCTCTCGACAGCCGAAAAACTGTTTTTT. It translates to CASSYSLSTAEKLFF.

This sequence joins TRBV4-3 and TRBJ2-7, with D maybe TRBD2 (5 bases). The germline V gene has CDR1 LGHNA and CDR2 YSLEER. Trimming took off 4 bases at V and 0 bases at J, with 13 bases between the two ends. This CDR3 comprises 15 residues. The CDR3 protein is CASSLRTGSSYEQYF. The CDR3 bases are TGCGCCAGCAGCCTACGGACGGGAAGCTCCTACGAGCAGTACTTC.

CDR3: CASSQVEGIEGLVMGTDTQYF. The CDR3 nucleotides read TGCGCCAGCAGCCAAGTCGAGGGAATTGAGGGACTAGTCATGGGCACAGATACGCAGTATTTT. The chain is built from TRBV4-1 and TRBJ2-3; 8 bases are shared with TRBD2. J gave up 1 base and V 1 base, and 19 bases lay outside the gene matches. The CDR3 is 21 residues long. Germline loops: CDR1 MGHRA, CDR2 YSYEKL.

This chain joins TRBV6-5 and TRBJ2-6; weak D call: TRBD1 (5 bases). The CDR3 totals 15 residues. Trimming took 6 bases from V and 0 from J, leaving 9 bases between them. Germline V CDR1 and CDR2: MNHEY, SVGAGI. Here the CDR3 DNA reads TGTGCCAGCAGGGACACGAGCTCTGGGGCCAACGTCCTGACTTTC. It translates to CASRDTSSGANVLTF.

This chain joins TRBV7-9 and TRBJ2-6; tentative D call: TRBD2 (5 bases). The CDR3 is 17 residues long. In germline, CDR1 is SEHNR, CDR2 FQNEAQ (reference sequence). Trimming left V 1 base short and J 0 bases short, with 10 bases between. The CDR3 DNA sequence: TGTGCCAGCAGCTTAGGGCCCGGGGACTCTGGGGCCAACGTCCTGACTTTC. This gives the protein CASSLGPGDSGANVLTF.

This sequence joins TRBV4-1 and TRBJ1-2; possibly TRBD1 for D (6 bases). Germline-derived CDR1 and CDR2 are MGHRA and YSYEKL. The CDR3 is 15 residues long. The V gene lost 1 base and the J gene lost 7 bases, with 16 bases spanning the gap. The chain's CDR3 is CASSQGDYRAFGYTF. Here the CDR3 DNA reads TGCGCCAGCAGCCAAGGGGACTACAGGGCGTTTGGCTACACCTTC.

CDR3 protein: CASSTDRRTDTQYF. CDR3 DNA: TGTGCCAGCAGTACGGACAGGAGGACAGATACGCAGTATTTT. V gene TRBV13 combines with J gene TRBJ2-3; 7 bases align to TRBD1. The CDR3 has 14 amino acids. The ends lost 6 bases at V and 3 bases at J; junction bases unmatched: 6. The germline V gene encodes CDR1 PRHDT and CDR2 FYEKMQ (reference sequence). Looking up the rest from reference TRBV13 and TRBJ2-3 gives the full variable domain: AAGVIQSPRHLIKEKRETATLKCYPIPRHDTVYWYQQGPGQDPQFLISFYEKMQSDKGSIPDRFSAQQFSDYHSELNMSSLELGDSALYFCASSTDRRTDTQYFGPGTRLTVL.

The genes are TRBV5-4 and TRBJ2-5; D might be TRBD2 (5 bases). Trimming stripped 3 bases from V and 5 bases from J, with 17 bases between. Germline V lookup: CDR1 SGHNT, CDR2 YYREEE (reference sequence). The CDR3 is 15 amino acids. CDR3 protein: CASSSGSGFVETQYF. CDR3 in DNA: TGTGCCAGCAGCTCGGGGTCAGGCTTTGTGGAGACCCAGTACTTC. The entire variable domain, with the rest obtained from reference TRBV5-4 and TRBJ2-5, is as follows: ETGVTQSPTHLIKTRGQQVTLRCSSQSGHNTVSWYQQALGQGPQFIFQYYREEENGRGNFPPRFSGLQFPNYSSELNVNALELDDSALYLCASSSGSGFVETQYFGPGTRLLVL.

The rearrangement links TRBV10-1 to TRBJ2-1; TRBD2 agrees at 7 bases. V shed 3 bases, J shed 0 bases, and the junction held 5 bases outside the gene matches. The V gene's germline CDR1 is WNHNN and CDR2 SYGVQD (reference sequence). The CDR3 length is 16 residues. CDR3 sequence: CASSDRGVSSYNEQFF. CDR3 coding DNA: TGCGCCAGCAGTGACCGGGGGGTAAGCTCCTACAATGAGCAGTTCTTC.

The CDR3 is CASSPREGDTLHF. DNA of the CDR3: TGTGCCAGCTCACCCAGGGAGGGGGACACCCTCCACTTT. V and J are TRBV18 and TRBJ1-6, with D perhaps matching TRBD1 (6 bases). Germline CDR1 KGHSH, CDR2 LQKENI. The V and J ends lost 3 bases and 14 bases respectively, with 14 bases between them. The CDR3 totals 13 residues.

The chain employs TRBV20-1 and TRBJ2-6, with a possible D match to TRBD2 (5 bases). V shed 3 bases and J shed 0 bases, with 12 bases lying between them. The CDR3 contains 16 residues. Germline CDR1 is DFQATT and CDR2 is SNEGSKA (reference sequence). Written as DNA, the CDR3 is TGCAGTGCTAGTTCAAGCGGAACCTCTGGGGCCAACGTCCTGACTTTC. As protein: CSASSSGTSGANVLTF.

The chain joins TRBV7-6 to TRBJ2-7, with D maybe TRBD2 (5 bases). The CDR3 is made up of 15 amino acids. The V end was cut by 5 bases, the J end by 6 bases, with 20 bases between. In germline, CDR1 is SGHVS, CDR2 FNYEAQ. DNA for the CDR3: TGTGCCAGCAGCGCATCGGCTAGCCCCTCCGTCGAGCAGTACTTC. Protein sequence: CASSASASPSVEQYF.

V is TRBV25-1 and J is TRBJ1-5; 7 bases are a match to TRBD1. J gave up 7 bases and V 9 bases, and 12 bases lay outside the gene matches. This CDR3 is built from 14 residues. Per germline, CDR1 MGHDK and CDR2 SYGVNS. The chain's CDR3 is CASTPSTGNQPQHF. Here the CDR3 DNA reads TGTGCCAGTACCCCCTCGACAGGGAACCAGCCCCAGCATTTT.

The chain recombines TRBV7-9 with TRBJ2-3; 9 bases are a match to TRBD1. In germline, CDR1 is SEHNR, CDR2 FQNEAQ (reference sequence). This CDR3 is built from 14 residues. The junction had 4 bases not matched to a gene; V was cut back by 4 bases and J by 5 bases. The CDR3 region has the DNA TGTGCCAGCAGCTACAGGGGGCATGGAGATACGCAGTATTTT. It specifies CASSYRGHGDTQYF.

The genes are TRBV14 and TRBJ1-4; TRBD1 agrees at 9 bases. There are 14 residues in the CDR3. The germline V gene encodes CDR1 SGHDN and CDR2 FVKESK. The V gene end was trimmed by 5 bases and the J gene end by 7 bases; junction bases not matched to a gene: 5. In nucleotides, the CDR3 is TGTGCCAGCAGCAACCGGGACAGGGTTGAAAAACTGTTTTTT. Translation gives CASSNRDRVEKLFF.

For the CDR3, the DNA is TGTGCCAGCTCACCAAGGACAGGGGGCGGCTTAGATGGCGCTGAAGCTTTCTTT. Its protein is CASSPRTGGGLDGAEAFF. This rearrangement joins TRBV18 to TRBJ1-1, with 11 nucleotides matching TRBD1. CDR1 and CDR2 from the germline V gene are KGHSH and LQKENI. The CDR3 loop spans 18 amino acids. The trim removed 2 bases at V and 6 bases at J, leaving 14 bases unmatched.

The rearrangement joins TRBV5-1 to TRBJ2-2; TRBD2 matches at 7 bases. The germline V gene encodes CDR1 SGHRS and CDR2 YFSETQ. This CDR3 has 17 residues. Trimming removed 4 bases from V and 4 bases from J; junction bases left unmatched: 13. CDR3 DNA: TGCGCCAGCAGCGACCCACCTGCGGGAGCGGGCACCGGGGAGCTGTTTTTT. As protein: CASSDPPAGAGTGELFF.

V is TRBV5-6 and J is TRBJ2-1; TRBD1 matches at 8 bases. Germline CDR1 and CDR2: SGHDT and YYEEEE. CDR3 length equals 15 residues. The J segment lost 6 bases and the V segment lost 4 bases, leaving 9 bases of the junction unmatched. CDR3 residues: CASSLGTGPVNEQFF. CDR3 bases: TGTGCCAGCAGCCTCGGGACAGGTCCCGTCAATGAGCAGTTCTTC.

The V call is TRBV7-2, the J call TRBJ2-6; D gene ambiguous. V shed 2 bases and J shed 4 bases, with 21 bases lying between them. The CDR3 is 19 residues long. CDR1 is SGHTA, CDR2 FQGNSA, per germline. CDR3 sequence reads: CASSLLVADRGSGANVLTF. The CDR3 DNA follows: TGTGCCAGCAGCTTATTGGTCGCTGATCGCGGTTCCGGGGCCAACGTCCTGACTTTC.

This clone was seen a single time. The V gene is TRBV19, the J gene TRBJ2-4; D remains unclear. Trimming left V 1 base short and J 4 bases short, with 8 bases between. This CDR3 is built from 14 residues. Germline V CDR1 and CDR2: LNHDA, SQIVND (reference sequence). The CDR3: CASSIGRRKNIQYF. CDR3 nucleotides: TGTGCCAGTAGTATAGGGAGACGTAAAAACATTCAGTACTTC.

This chain joins TRBV11-2 and TRBJ2-7; 7 nucleotides line up with TRBD1. The CDR3 has 13 amino acids. Unmatched junction bases numbered 7, after V lost 7 bases and J lost 4 bases. Germline V gives CDR1 SGHAT, CDR2 FQNNGV. The CDR3 loop reads CASNRQGLYEQYF. In DNA form, the CDR3 reads TGTGCCAGCAACCGACAGGGTTTGTACGAGCAGTACTTC.